The source of this TCR beta chain is a study of blood T cell repertoires in COVID-19. Study background: Acute-phase and convalescent COVID-19 samples originated in the United States, Italy and Spain.

Clinical history as reported by participants underpinned cohort assignment. All exposed participants met a person with COVID-19 within 2 weeks before entering the study. Original processing methods: Using reference gene primer amplification, nucleated cell counts were estimated. Measured with immunoSEQ multiplex PCR; TCRdb has only the in-frame clones, and not every one. V and J calls and clone size follow that table, whereas D and trimming were derived from the DNA. The sample yields some 270,000 clones, around 93% seen once. CDR3 length: 16 residues. Per germline, CDR1 SGHRS and CDR2 YFSETQ. V dropped 4 bases and J dropped 6 bases, with 19 bases sitting between them.

The TCR sequence derives from a man between 40 and 49 years old who had been exposed to COVID-19. The V and J genes are TRBV5-1 and TRBJ1-4; possibly TRBD1 for D (5 bases). The sequenced sample was PBMCs or T cells enriched from blood (not recorded which). The DNA of the CDR3 is TGCGCCAGCAGCCCACTCACAGGCGGATCGTATGAAAAACTGTTTTTT. Protein product: CASSPLTGGSYEKLFF.